This entry lists 7 T cell receptor beta chains sequenced from one sample in a study of blood T cell repertoires in COVID-19. The assay was immunoSEQ multiplex PCR, and TCRdb's table has in-frame clones only and misses some. In the table there are about 150,000 clones, 75% to 90% of which are singletons. The sequenced sample was peripheral blood. These receptors came from a woman aged 70-85 years with acute or convalescent COVID-19.

The chain is built from TRBV12-3 or TRBV12-4 and TRBJ2-1, with 8 bases lining up with TRBD2. V was pared by 6 bases and J by 9 bases, with 4 bases of the junction left unmatched. The CDR3 is 12 amino acids. CDR3 protein: CASRGLATEQFF. The CDR3 DNA is TGTGCCAGCAGAGGACTAGCTACTGAGCAGTTCTTC.

This clone was observed a few times. The chain employs TRBV4-1 and TRBJ1-5, with D perhaps matching TRBD1 (5 bases). The CDR3 covers 13 residues. V gave up 1 base and J gave up 5 bases, with 6 bases separating them. The germline CDR1 and CDR2 sequences are MGHRA and YSYEKL. The CDR3 nucleotides read TGCGCCAGCAGCCAAGGCAGGGATCAGCCCCAGCATTTT. This codes for CASSQGRDQPQHF.

The genes are TRBV18 and TRBJ1-3, with 8 bases that match TRBD1. The CDR3 contains 14 residues. V was pared by 3 bases and J by 4 bases, with 2 bases of the junction left unmatched. CDR1 and CDR2 from the germline V gene are KGHSH and LQKENI. The CDR3 region is CASSPQGAGNTIYF. As DNA, the CDR3 is TGTGCCAGCTCACCGCAGGGGGCCGGAAACACCATATATTTT.

The chain has TRBV7-9 and TRBJ2-1, with 7 bases identical to TRBD2. Germline CDR1 reads SEHNR; CDR2 reads FQNEAQ (reference sequence). This CDR3 spans 14 amino acids. V was pared by 6 bases and J by 7 bases, with 9 bases of the junction left unmatched. CDR3 in DNA: TGTGCCAGCAGAGGGACGGGGGGTAGTAATGAGCAGTTCTTC. It is translated as CASRGTGGSNEQFF.

The chain is built from TRBV2 and TRBJ1-3, with D possibly TRBD1 on 5 matching bases. Germline loops: CDR1 SNHLY, CDR2 FYNNEI. Deletions cut 7 bases from V and 4 bases from J, with 17 bases between. The CDR3 totals 15 residues. CDR3 loop: CASISQGMVGNTIYF. The CDR3 DNA sequence: TGTGCCAGCATTTCGCAGGGTATGGTGGGAAACACCATATATTTT.

The chain carries TRBV9 and TRBJ1-5; 8 bases match TRBD1. This CDR3 comprises 15 residues. J was trimmed by 9 bases and V by 1 base; bases with no gene match: 9. The germline V gene has CDR1 SGDLS and CDR2 YYNGEE. The CDR3 DNA is TGTGCCAGCAGCGTAAACGGACAGGGAGAGGGGCCCCAGCATTTT. The encoded protein is CASSVNGQGEGPQHF. The full variable domain, completed using reference TRBV9 and TRBJ1-5, is DSGVTQTPKHLITATGQRVTLRCSPRSGDLSVYWYQQSLDQGLQFLIQYYNGEERAKGNILERFSAQQFPDLHSELNLSSLELGDSALYFCASSVNGQGEGPQHFGDGTRLSIL.

The chain joins TRBV6-5 to TRBJ1-1; tentative D call: TRBD1 (6 bases). CDR3 length equals 14 residues. Germline CDR1 and CDR2: MNHEY and SVGAGI. Trimming cost V 5 bases and J 0 bases, with 10 bases left between them. CDR3: CASSPRTVNTEAFF. In DNA, the CDR3 is TGTGCCAGCAGTCCCCGGACAGTGAACACTGAAGCTTTCTTT.